This T cell receptor (beta chain) was obtained from a study of OX40 agonist ivuxolimab in advanced cancers. The protocol was immunoSEQ multiplex PCR, while the TCRdb copy is restricted to in-frame clones and leaves out a portion. The sample lists some 70,000 clones, roughly 80% seen once, with 0.95% to 1.5% in the top ten. CDR1 and CDR2 (germline): SNHLY, FYNNEI. The CDR3 consists of 15 residues. Regarding this clone: One end of the junction does not line up with germline, which may come from a read error.

This TCR derives from an adult with an advanced solid tumor such as melanoma, head and neck, liver or kidney cancer. V usage is TRBV2 and J usage is TRBJ2-3; TRBD1 matches 10 bases. The sample consisted of CD4+ or CD8+ T cells sorted from blood, taken in a trial of the OX40 agonist ivuxolimab. CDR3 bases: TGTGCCAGCAGCGAAGACAGGGGGCGCGCAGATACGCAGTATTTT. Protein sequence: CASSEDRGRADTQYF.